Given below is one T cell receptor beta chain in context. These data belong to a study of blood T cell repertoires in COVID-19. Study at large: There were acute and convalescent COVID-19 samples, and they came from the United States, Italy and Spain. From T cells, B-cell-depleted T cells, or PBMCs came the material, which was cDNA or gDNA.

Germline-derived CDR1 and CDR2 are LNHDA and SQIVND (reference sequence). The CDR3 is 16 amino acids. Trimming removed 3 bases from V and 2 bases from J, with 14 bases in between. Clones were read by immunoSEQ multiplex PCR, and TCRdb kept only the in-frame ones, dropping some. This sample has roughly 260,000 clones, with 82% found just once. The sample taken for sequencing was peripheral blood. The receptor's source is an elderly woman with active or convalescent COVID-19. This sequence joins TRBV19 and TRBJ2-4; a weak D match, TRBD1 (5 bases). The DNA for the CDR3 is TGTGCCAGTAGTATCAGGCAGGGATCTTCCAAAAACATTCAGTACTTC. Residues: CASSIRQGSSKNIQYF.